This T cell receptor beta chain was retrieved from a study of technical replicates of blood from four donors (dated by TCRdb to 2016 to 2017). Points on this clone: This receptor's antigen is unknown. One junction end disagrees with the germline gene, perhaps due to a read error.

Libraries came from the immunoSEQ multiplex PCR assay. This immuneACCESS table, as held by TCRdb, lists in-frame sequences with V and J called but not all clones. Of the missing ones, under half trace to an unresolved V gene in checked studies; the others have no known cause. The sample table lists approximately 80,000 clones, approximately 90% of them with a count of one. The ten largest clones take up approximately 0.42% of the sample. The sequenced material came from T cells isolated from PBMCs. The source is a human donor in good health.

This receptor carries the CDR3 CSARGTSEEYF. The DNA reads TGCAGTGCTAGGGGGACTAGCGAGGAGTACTTC. The chain joins TRBV20-1 to TRBJ2-7, with 10 bases aligning to TRBD2. CDR1 and CDR2 are drawn from the germline V gene (reference sequence): DFQATT, SNEGSKA. Including cysteine and phenylalanine, the CDR3 has 11 amino acids. Just the 33-base CDR3 DNA is kept, in frame starting at base 1.